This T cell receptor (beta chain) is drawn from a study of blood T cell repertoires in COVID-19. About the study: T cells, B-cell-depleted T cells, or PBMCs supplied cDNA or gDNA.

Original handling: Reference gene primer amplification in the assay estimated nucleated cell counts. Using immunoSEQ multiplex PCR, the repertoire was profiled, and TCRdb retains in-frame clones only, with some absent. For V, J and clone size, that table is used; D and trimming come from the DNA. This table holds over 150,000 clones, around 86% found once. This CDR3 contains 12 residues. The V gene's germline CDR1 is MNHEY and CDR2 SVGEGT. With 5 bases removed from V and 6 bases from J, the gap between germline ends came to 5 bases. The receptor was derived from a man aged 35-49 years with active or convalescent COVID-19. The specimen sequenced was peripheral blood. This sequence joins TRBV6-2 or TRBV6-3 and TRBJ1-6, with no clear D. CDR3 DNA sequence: TGTGCCAGCAGTCGACTTAATTCACCCCTCCACTTT. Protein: CASSRLNSPLHF.